This section outlines one T cell receptor beta chain sequence together with its context. Sequencing used immunoSEQ multiplex PCR; TCRdb keeps in-frame clones, though not all of them. The sample has some 700,000 clones; more than 80% are singletons. The data derive from a study of blood T cell repertoires in COVID-19. The sample consisted of peripheral blood. The clonotype was recovered from a woman younger than 30 with acute or convalescent COVID-19.

CDR3 sequence reads: CASSRTSGTGSNEKLFF. The CDR3, as DNA: TGCGCCAGCAGCCGAACCTCCGGGACAGGCTCTAATGAAAAACTGTTTTTT. The rearrangement joins TRBV5-1 to TRBJ1-4; TRBD1 matches 8 bases. CDR1 and CDR2 (germline): SGHRS, YFSETQ. The J segment lost 3 bases and the V segment lost 4 bases, leaving 11 bases of the junction unmatched. CDR3 size: 17 residues.